Listed below are T cell receptor beta chains from one sample, sequenced in a study of blood T cell repertoires in COVID-19. The repertoire was sequenced with immunoSEQ multiplex PCR; TCRdb's copy has only in-frame clones and lacks some. In the table there are over 200,000 clones, about 84% of which are singletons. The sequenced sample consisted of PBMCs or T cells enriched from blood (not recorded which). Receptors were obtained from a man aged 55 to 70 who had recovered from COVID-19. The CDR3 runs from the conserved cysteine through the conserved F or W. D genes are given only for firm matches. Rows may omit the clone size; those that give it use once, few, many or a size class.

d_gene: .
v_gene: TRBV6-5
abundance: .
j_gene: TRBJ1-5
CDR3aa: CASSLELSNQPQHF
CDR3nt: TGTGCCAGCAGTCTCGAACTGAGCAATCAGCCCCAGCATTTT

d_gene: TRBD1
v_gene: TRBV7-2
abundance: .
j_gene: TRBJ1-2
CDR3aa: CASSLARTGGGGYTF
CDR3nt: TGTGCCAGCAGCTTAGCCAGAACAGGGGGTGGTGGCTACACCTTC

d_gene: .
v_gene: TRBV5-5
abundance: .
j_gene: TRBJ1-6
CDR3aa: CASSLDLTGKSSYNSPLHF
CDR3nt: TGTGCCAGCAGCTTGGATTTAACGGGGAAGAGCTCCTATAATTCACCCCTCCACTTT

d_gene: TRBD1
v_gene: TRBV7-2
abundance: few
j_gene: TRBJ1-1
CDR3aa: CATQDRALNTEAFF
CDR3nt: TGTGCCACCCAGGACAGGGCTTTGAACACTGAAGCTTTCTTT

d_gene: .
v_gene: TRBV5-4
abundance: .
j_gene: TRBJ2-3
CDR3aa: CASSSQVSTDTQYF
CDR3nt: TGTGCCAGCAGTTCCCAGGTTAGCACAGATACGCAGTATTTT

d_gene: .
v_gene: TRBV30
abundance: .
j_gene: TRBJ2-7
CDR3aa: CAWSVTYEQYF
CDR3nt: TGTGCCTGGAGTGTGACATACGAGCAGTACTTC

d_gene: .
v_gene: TRBV18
abundance: .
j_gene: TRBJ2-7
CDR3aa: CASSLRGLPREGEQYF
CDR3nt: TGTGCCAGCTCACTGCGGGGACTCCCGAGGGAAGGAGAGCAGTACTTC

d_gene: .
v_gene: TRBV11-1
abundance: .
j_gene: TRBJ2-7
CDR3aa: CASSLGQDSYEQYF
CDR3nt: TGTGCCAGCAGCTTAGGACAGGACTCCTACGAGCAGTACTTC

d_gene: TRBD1
v_gene: TRBV7-8
abundance: few
j_gene: TRBJ1-6
CDR3aa: CASSDRQGNNSPLHF
CDR3nt: TGTGCCAGCAGCGACCGACAGGGGAATAATTCACCCCTCCACTTT

d_gene: .
v_gene: TRBV7-9
abundance: once
j_gene: TRBJ1-1
CDR3aa: CASSPPGGAGNLAFF
CDR3nt: TGTGCCAGCAGCCCCCCCGGTGGGGCAGGAAATTTAGCTTTCTTT

d_gene: .
v_gene: TRBV7-2
abundance: .
j_gene: TRBJ2-7
CDR3aa: CASSLGAGHSYEQYF
CDR3nt: TGTGCCAGCAGCTTAGGGGCGGGTCACTCCTACGAGCAGTACTTC